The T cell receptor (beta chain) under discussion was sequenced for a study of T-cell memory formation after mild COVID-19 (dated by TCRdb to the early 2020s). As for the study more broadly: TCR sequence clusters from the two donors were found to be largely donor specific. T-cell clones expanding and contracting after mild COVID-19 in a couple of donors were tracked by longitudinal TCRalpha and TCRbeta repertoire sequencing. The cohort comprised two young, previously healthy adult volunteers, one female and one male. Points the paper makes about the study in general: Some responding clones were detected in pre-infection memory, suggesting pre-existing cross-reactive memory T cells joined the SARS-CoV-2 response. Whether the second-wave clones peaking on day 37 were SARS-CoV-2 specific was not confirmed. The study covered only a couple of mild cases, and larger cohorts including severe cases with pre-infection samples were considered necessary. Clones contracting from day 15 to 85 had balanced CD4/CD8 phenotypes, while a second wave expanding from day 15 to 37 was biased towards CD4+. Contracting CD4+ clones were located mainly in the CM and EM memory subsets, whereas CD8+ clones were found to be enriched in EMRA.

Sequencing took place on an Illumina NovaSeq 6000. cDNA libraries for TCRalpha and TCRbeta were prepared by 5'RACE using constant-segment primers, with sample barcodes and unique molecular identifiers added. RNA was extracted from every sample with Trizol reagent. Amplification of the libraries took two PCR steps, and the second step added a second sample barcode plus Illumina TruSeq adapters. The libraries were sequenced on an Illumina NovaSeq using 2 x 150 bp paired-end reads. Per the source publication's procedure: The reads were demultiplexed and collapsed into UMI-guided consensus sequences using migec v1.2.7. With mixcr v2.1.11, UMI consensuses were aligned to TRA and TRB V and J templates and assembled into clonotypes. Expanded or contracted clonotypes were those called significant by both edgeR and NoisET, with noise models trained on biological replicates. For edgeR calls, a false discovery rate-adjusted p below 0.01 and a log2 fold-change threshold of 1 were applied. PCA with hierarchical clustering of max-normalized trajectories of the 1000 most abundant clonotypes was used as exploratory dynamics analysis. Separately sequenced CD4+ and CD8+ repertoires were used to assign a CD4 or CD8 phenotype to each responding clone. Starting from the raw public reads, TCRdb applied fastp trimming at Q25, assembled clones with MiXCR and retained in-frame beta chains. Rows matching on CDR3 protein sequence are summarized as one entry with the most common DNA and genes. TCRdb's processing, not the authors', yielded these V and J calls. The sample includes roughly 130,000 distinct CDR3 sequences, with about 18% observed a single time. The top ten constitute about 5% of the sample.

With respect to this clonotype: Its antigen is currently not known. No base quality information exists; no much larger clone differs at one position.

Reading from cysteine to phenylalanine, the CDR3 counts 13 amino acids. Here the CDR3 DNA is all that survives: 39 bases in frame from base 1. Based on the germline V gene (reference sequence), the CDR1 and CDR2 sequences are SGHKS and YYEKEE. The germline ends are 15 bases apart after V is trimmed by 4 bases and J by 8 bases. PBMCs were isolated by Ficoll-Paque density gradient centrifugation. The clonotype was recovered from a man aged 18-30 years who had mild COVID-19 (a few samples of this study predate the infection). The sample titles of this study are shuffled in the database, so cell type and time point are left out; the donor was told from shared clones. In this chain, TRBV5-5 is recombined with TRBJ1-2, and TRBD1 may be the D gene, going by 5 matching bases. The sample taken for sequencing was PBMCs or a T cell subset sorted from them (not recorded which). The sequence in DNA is TGTGCCAGCAGCGCTCCGAGGGGACGCGGCTACACCTTC. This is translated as CASSAPRGRGYTF.